Sequencing of this T cell receptor beta chain was carried out in a study of T cells expressing NK-cell markers. Overall study results and limits: Leadership of the CD3+CD56-NKG2C+ fraction also belonged to these clonotypes in several donors.

In the case of this clonotype: The antigen is not known.

Researchers built TCR beta cDNA using 5'RACE template switching with UMIs. From the 5' RACE reads, TCRdb lists one entry per CDR3 protein and no DNA. The sample holds around 2,000 distinct CDR3 sequences. The receptor comes from a woman between 18 and 30 years old in good health. The sequencing sample was made of blood T cells: a sorted CD56 or NKG2C T cell subset, CD4+ or CD8+ T cells, or bulk PBMC T cells (not recorded which).

The CDR3 is CASSLERGFPYIYEQYF. The chain employs TRBV11-3 and TRBJ2-7; TCRdb's D call, TRBD1, is unchecked because there is no DNA. Germline V gene lookup returns CDR1 SGHNT and CDR2 YENEEA. The length of the CDR3 is 17 residues.